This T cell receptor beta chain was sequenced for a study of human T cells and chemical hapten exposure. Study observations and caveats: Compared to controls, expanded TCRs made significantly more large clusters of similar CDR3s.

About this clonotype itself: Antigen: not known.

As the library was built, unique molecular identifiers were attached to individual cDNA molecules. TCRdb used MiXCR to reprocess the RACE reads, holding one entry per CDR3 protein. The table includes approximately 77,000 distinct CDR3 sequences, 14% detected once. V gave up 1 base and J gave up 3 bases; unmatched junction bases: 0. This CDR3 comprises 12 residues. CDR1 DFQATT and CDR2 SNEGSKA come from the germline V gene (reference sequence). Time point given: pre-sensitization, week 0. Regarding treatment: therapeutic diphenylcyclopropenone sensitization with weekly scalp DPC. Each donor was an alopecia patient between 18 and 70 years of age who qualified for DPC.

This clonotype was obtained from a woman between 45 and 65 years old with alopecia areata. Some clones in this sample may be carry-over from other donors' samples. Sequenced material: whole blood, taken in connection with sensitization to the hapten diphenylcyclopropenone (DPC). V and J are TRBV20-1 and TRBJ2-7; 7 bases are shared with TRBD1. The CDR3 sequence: CSARGDSYEQYF. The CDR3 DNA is TGCAGTGCTAGAGGGGACAGCTACGAGCAGTACTTC.